What follows are 2 T cell receptor beta chains derived from one specimen sequenced in a study of beta chain features in type 1 diabetes. Study-level findings and limits: The study found moderately but significantly shorter TCRB CDR3s in all four CD4+ subsets of Type 1 diabetes patients.

Which antigens these TCRs recognize remains unknown. The isolated RNA, all of it, was reverse transcribed, so expressed TCRB transcripts were what got sequenced. Only in-frame clones appear in the TCRdb table, and some are missing; sequencing was by immunoSEQ multiplex PCR. The repertoire consists of approximately 140,000 clones, with 7% to 10% occurring once and the leading ten covering under 0.9%. Source material: central memory CD4+ T cells from blood. Receptors originate from a man between 25 and 39 years old with type 1 diabetes.

The rearrangement links TRBV29-1 to TRBJ2-3; D remains ambiguous. CDR1 and CDR2 from the germline V gene are SQVTM and ANQGSEA. CDR3 length: 9 residues. V was shortened by 7 bases and J by 5 bases, with 4 bases between the two germline ends. DNA for the CDR3: TGCAGCGCGGTAGATACGCAGTATTTT. It is translated as CSAVDTQYF.

This clone was seen a few times. V gene TRBV5-1 combines with J gene TRBJ2-3; 7 bases agree with TRBD1. The junction had 10 bases not matched to a gene; V was cut back by 3 bases and J by 0 bases. This CDR3 has 17 amino acids. The V gene's germline CDR1 is SGHRS and CDR2 YFSETQ. CDR3 amino acids: CASSSLGQTTSTDTQYF. DNA for the CDR3: TGCGCCAGCAGCTCCCTGGGACAGACTACTAGCACAGATACGCAGTATTTT. The whole variable domain, remainder taken from reference TRBV5-1 and TRBJ2-3, is KAGVTQTPRYLIKTRGQQVTLSCSPISGHRSVSWYQQTPGQGLQFLFEYFSETQRNKGNFPGRFSGRQFSNSRSEMNVSTLELGDSALYLCASSSLGQTTSTDTQYFGPGTRLTVL.